Each of the 17 T cell receptor beta chains below was sequenced from the same sample in a study of response to subunit inactivated influenza vaccine (dated by TCRdb to about 2018). The library was made by RT-PCR. Data came from an Illumina HiSeq 2500. The public sequencing data were trimmed at Q25 with fastp and processed into clonotypes with MiXCR by TCRdb, which kept only in-frame beta chains. Rows are combined by CDR3 protein, so each entry shows the most common genes and DNA. The table for this sample lists fewer than 600,000 distinct CDR3 sequences; 6% to 9% of them were counted only once. Of the sample, around 13% is held by the ten largest clones. The sequences come from PBMCs from blood, collected less than 30 months after vaccination. The receptors originated from a man between 50 and 75 years old who received an inactivated influenza vaccine. Donor details come from another sample of the same person, matched by shared clones.

Remarks on this clonotype: The junction does not match germline at one end; this may be a read error. V usage is TRBV4-3 and J usage is TRBJ1-2; D call uncertain. The CDR3 sequence is 15 residues long. From germline, CDR1 is LGHNA and CDR2 YSLEER. CDR3 in amino acids: CASRQSVIPEDGYTF. CDR3 coding DNA: TGCGCCAGCCGCCAATCGGTGATCCCCGAGGATGGCTACACCTTC.

This clonotype came up once. V is TRBV4-3 and J is TRBJ2-7, with D perhaps matching TRBD1 or TRBD2 (6 bases each). The V gene lost 4 bases and the J gene lost 6 bases, with 16 bases spanning the gap. The CDR3 is 14 residues long. Germline values: CDR1 LGHNA, CDR2 YSLEER. The CDR3 DNA reads as TGCGCCAGCAGCCGTTTTGAGGGGGGCGGCGAGCAGTACTTC. It yields the protein CASSRFEGGGEQYF.

A word on this clonotype: Lacking the conserved final phenylalanine or tryptophan, this CDR3 likely reflects a read error. The V gene is TRBV7-8, the J gene TRBJ2-1, with TRBD2 matching over 8 bases. The germline V gene encodes CDR1 SGHVS and CDR2 FQNEAQ. J was trimmed by 4 bases and V by 5 bases; bases with no gene match: 7. This CDR3 is 15 amino acids long. The CDR3 region has the DNA TGTGCCAGCAGCCAAGGGACTAGGGCGTACAATGAGCAGTTCTTA. Its translation: CASSQGTRAYNEQFL.

This clonotype was picked up a small number of times. This rearrangement joins TRBV6-1 to TRBJ2-2, with 9 bases lining up with TRBD1. The CDR3 sequence is 14 residues long. CDR1 MNHNS and CDR2 SASEGT come from the germline V gene. The V gene end was trimmed by 7 bases and the J gene end by 6 bases; junction bases not matched to a gene: 6. CDR3 in DNA: TGTGCCAGCATGACAGGGGGAGGATCCGGGGAGCTGTTTTTT. Protein product: CASMTGGGSGELFF.

The gene calls are TRBV12-3 or TRBV12-4 and TRBJ1-2, with TRBD1 matching over 10 bases. V shed 6 bases, J shed 4 bases, and the junction held 8 bases outside the gene matches. The CDR3 is 15 amino acids. The CDR3 loop reads CASRTDRGQSYGYTF. Written as DNA, the CDR3 is TGTGCCAGCAGGACCGACAGGGGGCAGAGCTATGGCTACACCTTC.

This clonotype has at least ten counts. The gene calls are TRBV24-1 and TRBJ2-1; D is uncertain. Germline CDR1 reads KGHDR; CDR2 reads SFDVKD. Trimming pared 4 bases from V and 7 bases from J, leaving 16 bases between. The CDR3 is 15 residues long. The CDR3 reads CATSDSRTGGNEQFF. The DNA of the CDR3 is TGTGCCACCAGTGACAGCCGGACGGGTGGGAATGAGCAGTTCTTC.

This clonotype was detected many times. The chain recombines TRBV7-2 with TRBJ1-1, with D unclear. The CDR3 runs to 12 residues. The V gene's germline CDR1 is SGHTA and CDR2 FQGNSA. Trimming cost V 1 base and J 6 bases, with 6 bases left between them. CDR3 loop: CASSLEVAEAFF. The CDR3 bases are TGTGCCAGCAGCTTAGAAGTAGCTGAAGCTTTCTTT. Using reference TRBV7-2 and TRBJ1-1 for the parts outside the CDR3, the full variable domain is GAGVSQSPSNKVTEKGKDVELRCDPISGHTALYWYRQSLGQGLEFLIYFQGNSAPDKSGLPSDRFSAERTGGSVSTLTIQRTQQEDSAVYLCASSLEVAEAFFGQGTRLTVV.

This clonotype was seen repeatedly, ten times or more. The rearrangement joins TRBV9 to TRBJ1-5; no firm D call. CDR3 size: 14 residues. Trimming left V 3 bases short and J 2 bases short, with 9 bases between. Germline V gene sequence: CDR1 SGDLS, CDR2 YYNGEE. The CDR3 coding sequence is TGTGCCAGCAGCGCACGCGGGGGCAATCAGCCCCAGCATTTT. Protein sequence: CASSARGGNQPQHF.

This clonotype appeared many times. The chain couples TRBV6-6 to TRBJ2-7, with D possibly matching TRBD2 (6 bases). This CDR3 has 12 residues. Germline V gives CDR1 MNHNY, CDR2 SVGAGI (reference sequence). Trimming stripped 8 bases from V and 5 bases from J, with 13 bases between. In nucleotides, the CDR3 is TGTGCCAGCTCGGGAGTTCCCCACGAGCAGTACTTC. Translation: CASSGVPHEQYF.

This clonotype occurred a few times. The chain has TRBV20-1 and TRBJ2-1; TRBD1 matches 8 bases. The CDR3 is made up of 16 amino acids. The germline V gene has CDR1 DFQATT and CDR2 SNEGSKA (reference sequence). With V trimmed by 3 bases and J by 9 bases, 16 bases remained unmatched. CDR3 in DNA: TGCAGTGCTAGGGGAAAGAGGACAGGGTCGCTTGTTGAGCAGTTCTTC. This gives the protein CSARGKRTGSLVEQFF.

As regards this clonotype: Germline is not matched at one junction end, which may reflect a read error. The rearrangement links TRBV12-3 or TRBV12-4 to TRBJ2-7, with 9 bases fitting TRBD1. CDR3 length: 16 residues. The CDR3 here is CASCLAPGQGYYEQYF. CDR3 nucleotides: TGTGCCAGCTGTTTAGCTCCGGGACAGGGCTACTACGAGCAGTACTTC.

The genes are TRBV4-1 and TRBJ2-1; 8 nucleotides line up with TRBD2. The CDR3 covers 16 residues. Germline V lookup: CDR1 MGHRA, CDR2 YSYEKL. J gave up 4 bases and V 3 bases, and 8 bases lay outside the gene matches. CDR3 residues: CASSQIGTRKYNEQFF. CDR3 bases: TGCGCCAGCAGCCAGATCGGGACTAGGAAATACAATGAGCAGTTCTTC.

This clonotype was found many times. This chain links TRBV5-5 with TRBJ1-1; a weak D match, TRBD1 (5 bases). The CDR3 has 13 residues. Germline V lookup: CDR1 SGHKS, CDR2 YYEKEE (reference sequence). V was clipped by 4 bases and J by 6 bases, with 13 bases between them. In DNA form, the CDR3 reads TGTGCCAGCAGCATACACTCGACAGCTGAAGCTTTCTTT. Translation: CASSIHSTAEAFF.

This clonotype showed up many times. The CDR3: CASSRDRAADTQYF. CDR3 bases: TGTGCCAGCAGCAGAGACAGGGCGGCAGATACGCAGTATTTT. V gene TRBV12-3 or TRBV12-4 combines with J gene TRBJ2-3; 7 bases line up with TRBD1. V was clipped by 6 bases and J by 4 bases; unmatched bases: 7. The CDR3 has 14 amino acids.

The rearrangement joins TRBV6-5 to TRBJ2-4; 8 bases agree with TRBD1. This CDR3 comprises 16 residues. V lost 6 bases and J lost 2; bases outside the gene matches: 9. Germline assignment: CDR1 MNHEY and CDR2 SVGAGI. CDR3 in DNA: TGTGCCAGCAGGACTCGGACAGGGCGGTCCAAAAACATTCAGTACTTC. Its protein is CASRTRTGRSKNIQYF.

The table lists this clonotype with many counts. The CDR3: CASSLAQGDGYTF. The CDR3 bases are TGTGCCAGCAGTCTGGCGCAGGGGGATGGCTACACCTTC. The rearrangement joins TRBV6-6 to TRBJ1-2; 7 bases map to TRBD1. The germline V gene encodes CDR1 MNHNY and CDR2 SVGAGI (reference sequence). CDR3 length: 13 residues. With V trimmed by 5 bases and J by 6 bases, 6 bases remained unmatched.

This clonotype showed up just a few times. This chain uses TRBV5-1 with TRBJ2-1; a possible D gene is TRBD2 (5 bases). The CDR3 has 15 amino acids. Trimming cost V 1 base and J 8 bases, with 16 bases left between them. Per germline, CDR1 SGHRS and CDR2 YFSETQ. The CDR3 DNA reads as TGCGCCAGCAGCTTGAGAGGGTGGGAGTCCGATGAGCAGTTCTTC. Amino acid sequence: CASSLRGWESDEQFF.